This T cell receptor (beta chain) was retrieved from a study of OX40 agonist ivuxolimab in advanced cancers. Method: immunoSEQ multiplex PCR; TCRdb's copy keeps in-frame clones and lacks some. The sample consists of about 100,000 clones, around 89% of them appearing once. Points from the study as a whole: Some of the lowest clonal expansion was seen in partial responders at 0.1-3.0 mg/kg. Part of the nonresponder group also had normalized T-cell clonal expansion that was low.

A note on this clone: Its antigen is not known.

The CDR3 loop spans 14 amino acids. Trimming left V 7 bases short and J 1 base short, with 10 bases between. Germline V gene data show CDR1 as SNHLY and CDR2 as FYNNEI. The genes are TRBV2 and TRBJ2-2, with D possibly matching TRBD1 (5 bases). This sequence was found in an adult with an advanced solid tumor such as melanoma, head and neck, liver or kidney cancer. Here the sequenced sample was CD4+ or CD8+ T cells sorted from blood, taken in a trial of the OX40 agonist ivuxolimab. CDR3 residues: CASTRRGNTGELFF. The CDR3 DNA reads as TGTGCCAGCACCCGAAGGGGGAACACCGGGGAGCTGTTTTTT.